The 21 T cell receptor beta chains in this list originate from one sample, sequenced in a study of shared clonotypes between healthy human individuals. Libraries were prepared by immunoSEQ multiplex PCR; TCRdb keeps only in-frame clonotypes and omits some of them. The data hold approximately 650,000 clones, with around 95% observed a single time. Positive CCR7 selection of CD45RO-negative cells yielded the naive CD8 cells, and terminally differentiated effector memory CD45RA+ cells were excluded. Sequencing was performed on naive CD8+ T cells sorted from blood. The receptors stem from a woman in her thirties in good health.

This chain links TRBV28 with TRBJ1-1, with D perhaps matching TRBD1 (5 bases). Deletions cut 5 bases from V and 4 bases from J, with 14 bases between. The CDR3 covers 14 residues. The germline CDR1 and CDR2 sequences are MDHEN and SYDVKM. The CDR3 nucleotides read TGTGCCAGCAGTCTGGGGGGGGAGGGCACTGAAGCTTTCTTT. This gives the protein CASSLGGEGTEAFF.

V gene TRBV2 combines with J gene TRBJ2-2; D is perhaps TRBD1 (5 bases). Trimming took off 11 bases at V and 0 bases at J, with 13 bases between the two ends. There are 14 residues in the CDR3. Looked up from germline, CDR1 is SNHLY and CDR2 is FYNNEI. The CDR3, as DNA: TGTGCCGGGGCCTCTGACACGAACACCGGGGAGCTGTTTTTT. Translation gives CAGASDTNTGELFF.

This clone appeared once. The chain recombines TRBV28 with TRBJ1-5, with D tentatively TRBD1 (6 bases). The CDR3 is 19 amino acids. Between the trimmed V and J ends, which lost 2 bases and 1 base, there was a span of 21 bases. Germline lookup yields CDR1 MDHEN and CDR2 SYDVKM. DNA of the CDR3: TGTGCCAGCAGTTTACCCCAATACAGGGAGTTAGGCAGCAATCAGCCCCAGCATTTT. It yields the protein CASSLPQYRELGSNQPQHF.

This chain connects TRBV7-8 to TRBJ1-4; D not certain. The germline V and J ends were trimmed by 2 bases and 7 bases, with 17 bases remaining between them. There are 16 residues in the CDR3. Germline V gene sequence: CDR1 SGHVS, CDR2 FQNEAQ. The CDR3 protein is CASSLLLWEEGEKLFF. In DNA, the CDR3 is TGTGCCAGCAGCTTACTGTTATGGGAGGAGGGTGAAAAACTGTTTTTT.

The chain recombines TRBV19 with TRBJ1-5; no clear D. CDR1 and CDR2 from the germline V gene are LNHDA and SQIVND (reference sequence). The V end lost 1 base, the J end lost 0 bases, and 7 bases lay between the germline ends. This CDR3 region has 15 residues. The CDR3 bases are TGTGCCAGTAGTATAGGGACCAATAGCAATCAGCCCCAGCATTTT. This gives the protein CASSIGTNSNQPQHF.

As to this clone: Different DNA sequences within this sample yield the same CDR3. This sequence joins TRBV27 and TRBJ1-5; D uncertain. There are 13 residues in the CDR3. Trimming cost V 1 base and J 0 bases, with 1 base left between them. Germline CDR1 MNHEY, CDR2 SMNVEV (reference sequence). CDR3 sequence (DNA): TGTGCCAGCAGTTTATTTAGCAATCAGCCCCAGCATTTT. Translation: CASSLFSNQPQHF.

This sequence joins TRBV20-1 and TRBJ1-2; D gene unclear. The V end lost 4 bases, the J end lost 8 bases, and 11 bases lay between the germline ends. This CDR3 spans 11 amino acids. The germline CDR1 and CDR2 sequences are DFQATT and SNEGSKA (reference sequence). The CDR3 region has the DNA TGCAGTGCTACGGGGTTGTGGGGCTACACCTTC. It codes for CSATGLWGYTF.

CDR3: CASSFTGSNSPLHF. CDR3 sequence (DNA): TGTGCCAGCAGTTTTACTGGGAGCAATTCACCCCTCCACTTT. The V call is TRBV27, the J call TRBJ1-6; no definite D call. Germline CDR1 reads MNHEY; CDR2 reads SMNVEV (reference sequence). Trimming pared 3 bases from V and 7 bases from J, leaving 10 bases between. This CDR3 has 14 residues.

The chain uses TRBV7-9 and TRBJ1-1; D is perhaps TRBD1 (5 bases). The CDR3 extends over 13 amino acids. Trimming cost V 5 bases and J 7 bases, with 14 bases left between them. Germline V gene data show CDR1 as SEHNR and CDR2 as FQNEAQ (reference sequence). CDR3 DNA: TGTGCCAGCAGCCCCGGGGGAGGGTTTGAAGCTTTCTTT. Residues: CASSPGGGFEAFF.

In this sample, this clone turned up once. The chain has TRBV29-1 and TRBJ1-2; D may be TRBD1 (5 bases). Between the trimmed V and J ends, which lost 5 bases and 2 bases, there was a span of 12 bases. The germline V gene encodes CDR1 SQVTM and CDR2 ANQGSEA. The length of the CDR3 is 13 residues. This chain's CDR3 is CSVTGTVNYGYTF. The CDR3 DNA is TGCAGCGTTACTGGGACGGTGAACTATGGCTACACCTTC.

J is TRBJ2-3 and V is TRBV27, with D perhaps matching TRBD2 (5 bases). V was trimmed by 5 bases and J by 2 bases, leaving 20 bases between them. CDR3 size: 17 residues. CDR1 is MNHEY, CDR2 SMNVEV, per germline (reference sequence). This chain's CDR3 is CASSLTRTQAATDTQYF. CDR3 sequence (DNA): TGTGCCAGCAGTCTGACTCGGACTCAGGCCGCCACAGATACGCAGTATTTT.

The V and J genes are TRBV4-2 and TRBJ2-1, with D unclear. The ends were cut back, 0 bases at V and 9 bases at J, with 12 bases in the middle. The CDR3 has 14 residues. Germline-derived CDR1 and CDR2 are LGHNA and YNFKEQ. The CDR3 spells CASSQESLVGEQFF. DNA of the CDR3: TGTGCCAGCAGCCAAGAGAGCCTAGTGGGTGAGCAGTTCTTC.

Of note for this clone: Other DNA sequences in this specimen translate into the identical CDR3. The chain joins TRBV27 to TRBJ1-5; unclear D gene. The length of the CDR3 is 14 residues. The V gene lost 6 bases and the J gene lost 4 bases, with 13 bases spanning the gap. Germline assignment: CDR1 MNHEY and CDR2 SMNVEV (reference sequence). In DNA form, the CDR3 reads TGTGCCAGCAGCTGGACGGGAGGGAATCAGCCCCAGCATTTT. It specifies CASSWTGGNQPQHF.

V gene TRBV29-1 combines with J gene TRBJ2-1; TRBD2 matches 13 bases. J lost 5 bases, V lost 6 bases, and 7 bases had no gene match. CDR1 is SQVTM and CDR2 is ANQGSEA in the germline V gene. The CDR3 runs 15 residues. The CDR3, as DNA: TGCAGCGTCTACGGGACTAGCGGGATCCACAATGAGCAGTTCTTC. Translating gives CSVYGTSGIHNEQFF.

The V call is TRBV2, the J call TRBJ2-7; D is ambiguous. The CDR3 loop spans 14 amino acids. V lost 4 bases and J lost 1, with 11 bases in between. CDR1 SNHLY and CDR2 FYNNEI come from the germline V gene. The CDR3 reads CASSVSVGSYEQYF. DNA for the CDR3: TGTGCCAGCAGTGTGTCGGTGGGGTCCTACGAGCAGTACTTC.

This clone was recorded once. V usage is TRBV14 and J usage is TRBJ2-4, with a possible D match to TRBD2 (5 bases). The CDR3 loop spans 11 amino acids. V was pared by 4 bases and J by 8 bases, with 6 bases between. Germline V CDR1 and CDR2: SGHDN, FVKESK. The CDR3 sequence: CASSRGYIQYF. In DNA, the CDR3 is TGTGCCAGCAGCCGAGGGTACATTCAGTACTTC.

To note about this clone: The same CDR3 can be traced to other DNA sequences in this sample. The chain couples TRBV27 to TRBJ2-1; D not certain. V lost 3 bases, J lost 1 base, and 4 bases lay in between. This CDR3 has 13 amino acids. From germline, CDR1 is MNHEY and CDR2 SMNVEV (reference sequence). The CDR3 spells CASSFSSYNEQFF. CDR3 nucleotide sequence: TGTGCCAGCAGTTTTTCTTCCTACAATGAGCAGTTCTTC.

This clone was found once. The chain is built from TRBV7-9 and TRBJ2-3; TRBD2 matches 9 bases. The length of the CDR3 is 15 residues. The germline V gene encodes CDR1 SEHNR and CDR2 FQNEAQ (reference sequence). With 7 bases clipped from V and 2 bases from J, the junction kept 7 bases outside the gene matches. The CDR3 reads CASKARTSDTDTQYF. The CDR3 DNA sequence: TGTGCCAGCAAAGCAAGGACTAGCGACACAGATACGCAGTATTTT.

The genes are TRBV6-6 and TRBJ2-1; D might be TRBD2 (5 bases). Germline values: CDR1 MNHNY, CDR2 SVGAGI (reference sequence). V was pared by 0 bases and J by 5 bases, with 14 bases between. This CDR3 is built from 16 residues. The CDR3 protein is CASSYSRLEADNEQFF. The DNA for the CDR3 is TGTGCCAGCAGTTACTCGAGACTGGAGGCAGACAATGAGCAGTTCTTC.

In this sample, this clone turned up a few times. DNA for the CDR3: TGTGCCAGCAGTTTCGTAGGGCATCAGCCCCAGCATTTT. Its translation is CASSFVGHQPQHF. The gene calls are TRBV27 and TRBJ1-5; no definite D call. Germline CDR1 reads MNHEY; CDR2 reads SMNVEV (reference sequence). CDR3 length equals 13 residues. The V end was cut by 3 bases, the J end by 5 bases, with 8 bases between.

V gene TRBV15 combines with J gene TRBJ2-5; no clear D gene. V was pared by 0 bases and J by 4 bases, with 12 bases between. Germline assignment: CDR1 LNHNV and CDR2 YYDKDF (reference sequence). CDR3 length equals 15 residues. The CDR3 is CATSRDNPGRETQYF. CDR3 nucleotides: TGTGCCACCAGCAGAGATAACCCCGGCCGAGAGACCCAGTACTTC.